Listed below are T cell receptor beta chains from one sample, sequenced in a study of T cells in pancreatic ductal adenocarcinoma. Some clones are missing from TCRdb's copy, which holds only in-frame ones; the method was immunoSEQ multiplex PCR. The data contain thousands of clones, roughly three quarters of them seen just once; the ten biggest clones take up approximately 7.5%. Input material: pancreatic tumor tissue. The receptors come from a human donor with pancreatic ductal adenocarcinoma. The donor label of this sample is uncertain. The CDR3 runs from the conserved cysteine through the conserved F or W. A D gene is named only where the DNA matches it firmly. The size field is filled for only some rows; it gives once, few, many or a size class.

clone size: -
V gene: TRBV5-5
D gene: -
J gene: TRBJ2-3
CDR3 protein: CASSQPRADTQYF
CDR3 DNA: TGTGCCAGCAGCCAACCCCGAGCAGATACGCAGTATTTT

clone size: -
V gene: TRBV10-3
D gene: TRBD1
J gene: TRBJ2-1
CDR3 protein: CASGSLDRGGNNEQFF
CDR3 DNA: TGTGCCAGCGGATCTCTGGACAGGGGAGGGAACAATGAGCAGTTCTTC

clone size: -
V gene: TRBV18
D gene: TRBD1
J gene: TRBJ2-5
CDR3 protein: CASSTRQGFGETQYF
CDR3 DNA: TGTGCCAGCTCAACCAGACAGGGATTTGGAGAGACCCAGTACTTC

clone size: -
V gene: TRBV5-1
D gene: -
J gene: TRBJ2-3
CDR3 protein: CASSLPAADTQYF
CDR3 DNA: TGCGCCAGCAGCTTGCCAGCTGCAGATACGCAGTATTTT

clone size: -
V gene: TRBV11-2
D gene: TRBD2
J gene: TRBJ2-7
CDR3 protein: CASSLLAGAYEQYF
CDR3 DNA: TGTGCCAGCAGCCTTCTAGCGGGAGCCTACGAGCAGTACTTC

clone size: once
V gene: TRBV6-5
D gene: -
J gene: TRBJ1-3
CDR3 protein: CASRYREAQENTIYF
CDR3 DNA: TGTGCCAGCAGGTACCGGGAAGCCCAAGAAAACACCATATATTTT

clone size: once
V gene: TRBV30
D gene: TRBD2
J gene: TRBJ2-1
CDR3 protein: CAWSVQRGGGQQFF
CDR3 DNA: TGTGCCTGGAGTGTACAGCGGGGGGGCGGTCAGCAGTTCTTC

clone size: -
V gene: TRBV7-9
D gene: -
J gene: TRBJ2-2
CDR3 protein: CASSSPFSNTGELFF
CDR3 DNA: TGTGCCAGCAGCTCTCCGTTTTCGAACACCGGGGAGCTGTTTTTT

clone size: -
V gene: TRBV12-5
D gene: TRBD1
J gene: TRBJ1-5
CDR3 protein: CASGLTYSGQISNQPQHF
CDR3 DNA: TGTGCTAGTGGTTTGACCTACTCGGGACAGATTAGCAATCAGCCCCAGCATTTT

clone size: -
V gene: TRBV5-4
D gene: TRBD1
J gene: TRBJ1-2
CDR3 protein: CASSQNQGAGGYTF
CDR3 DNA: TGTGCCAGCAGCCAGAACCAGGGGGCGGGTGGCTACACCTTC

clone size: -
V gene: TRBV7-9
D gene: -
J gene: TRBJ1-1
CDR3 protein: CASSPRRRFGMNTEAFF
CDR3 DNA: TGTGCCAGCAGCCCAAGGCGGCGTTTCGGGATGAACACTGAAGCTTTCTTT

clone size: few
V gene: TRBV6-5
D gene: TRBD1
J gene: TRBJ1-3
CDR3 protein: CASSLQGVSGNTIYF
CDR3 DNA: TGTGCCAGCAGCCTCCAGGGGGTCTCTGGAAACACCATATATTTT

clone size: -
V gene: TRBV9
D gene: TRBD2
J gene: TRBJ2-1
CDR3 protein: CASSVGGAGGYNEQFF
CDR3 DNA: TGTGCCAGCAGCGTAGGAGGAGCGGGGGGGTACAATGAGCAGTTCTTC

clone size: -
V gene: TRBV7-7
D gene: TRBD2
J gene: TRBJ2-5
CDR3 protein: CASSLSGTRKGETQYF
CDR3 DNA: TGTGCCAGCAGCTTATCCGGGACTAGAAAAGGAGAGACCCAGTACTTC

clone size: -
V gene: TRBV14
D gene: TRBD1
J gene: TRBJ2-2
CDR3 protein: CASSQGPRQGYGGELFF
CDR3 DNA: TGTGCCAGCAGCCAAGGCCCCCGACAGGGGTATGGCGGGGAGCTGTTTTTT

clone size: -
V gene: TRBV7-9
D gene: -
J gene: TRBJ2-7
CDR3 protein: CASSLGLQAYSYEQYF
CDR3 DNA: TGTGCCAGCAGCTTGGGGCTACAGGCATACTCCTACGAGCAGTACTTC

clone size: -
V gene: TRBV25-1
D gene: TRBD1
J gene: TRBJ2-1
CDR3 protein: CASSETGGVISYNEQFF
CDR3 DNA: TGTGCCAGCAGTGAAACAGGGGGCGTGATATCCTACAATGAGCAGTTCTTC

clone size: once
V gene: TRBV29-1
D gene: -
J gene: TRBJ2-7
CDR3 protein: CSVVVLGAREQYF
CDR3 DNA: TGCAGCGTCGTGGTTCTGGGGGCGCGAGAGCAGTACTTC

clone size: -
V gene: TRBV4-3
D gene: TRBD2
J gene: TRBJ2-5
CDR3 protein: CASSQDLPSGGAWETQYF
CDR3 DNA: TGCGCCAGCAGCCAAGATCTGCCTAGCGGGGGGGCCTGGGAGACCCAGTACTTC

clone size: -
V gene: TRBV27
D gene: TRBD1
J gene: TRBJ2-7
CDR3 protein: CASRRTGPRGYEQYF
CDR3 DNA: TGTGCCAGCAGGCGGACAGGTCCCAGGGGCTACGAGCAGTACTTC

clone size: -
V gene: TRBV9
D gene: TRBD1
J gene: TRBJ2-5
CDR3 protein: CASSVGTGATLGTQYF
CDR3 DNA: TGTGCCAGCAGCGTAGGGACAGGGGCCACATTAGGGACCCAGTACTTC

clone size: once
V gene: TRBV4-2
D gene: -
J gene: TRBJ2-6
CDR3 protein: CASRGDSGANVLTF
CDR3 DNA: TGTGCCAGCAGAGGGGACTCTGGGGCCAACGTCCTGACTTTC

clone size: -
V gene: TRBV14
D gene: -
J gene: TRBJ2-7
CDR3 protein: CASSQDLTASYEQYF
CDR3 DNA: TGTGCCAGCAGCCAAGATCTCACTGCCAGCTACGAGCAGTACTTC

clone size: once
V gene: TRBV28
D gene: -
J gene: TRBJ2-5
CDR3 protein: CASTRMRAQETQYF
CDR3 DNA: TGTGCCAGCACCCGTATGAGGGCCCAAGAGACCCAGTACTTC

clone size: -
V gene: TRBV7-9
D gene: TRBD1
J gene: TRBJ1-4
CDR3 protein: CASSLGRGTGGATNEKLFF
CDR3 DNA: TGTGCCAGCAGCTTAGGACGGGGGACAGGAGGTGCAACTAATGAAAAACTGTTTTTT

clone size: few
V gene: TRBV5-8
D gene: -
J gene: TRBJ1-2
CDR3 protein: CASSLGGTDGYTF
CDR3 DNA: TGTGCCAGCAGCTTGGGCGGGACCGATGGCTACACCTTC

clone size: few
V gene: TRBV6-4
D gene: TRBD1
J gene: TRBJ2-3
CDR3 protein: CASSPRDRGDGTDTQYF
CDR3 DNA: TGTGCCAGCAGCCCCAGGGACAGGGGAGATGGCACAGATACGCAGTATTTT

clone size: once
V gene: TRBV6-5
D gene: -
J gene: TRBJ2-5
CDR3 protein: CASSYSIWTVQETQYF
CDR3 DNA: TGTGCCAGCAGTTACTCGATTTGGACAGTCCAAGAGACCCAGTACTTC

clone size: -
V gene: TRBV4-3
D gene: TRBD1
J gene: TRBJ1-6
CDR3 protein: CASSPRDSDNSPLHF
CDR3 DNA: TGCGCCAGCAGTCCGAGGGACAGCGATAATTCACCCCTCCACTTT

clone size: -
V gene: TRBV5-8
D gene: -
J gene: TRBJ2-3
CDR3 protein: CASSPRGTYYSTDTQYF
CDR3 DNA: TGTGCCAGCAGCCCCCGGGGGACATACTATAGCACAGATACGCAGTATTTT

clone size: -
V gene: TRBV18
D gene: TRBD1
J gene: TRBJ1-2
CDR3 protein: CASSPFGTGGVGYTF
CDR3 DNA: TGTGCCAGCTCACCATTCGGGACAGGGGGAGTCGGCTACACCTTC

clone size: -
V gene: TRBV7-2
D gene: TRBD1
J gene: TRBJ2-5
CDR3 protein: CASLGTGGRETQYF
CDR3 DNA: TGTGCCAGCCTAGGGACAGGGGGCCGGGAGACCCAGTACTTC

clone size: -
V gene: TRBV14
D gene: TRBD1
J gene: TRBJ1-1
CDR3 protein: CASSFLPGQESNTEAFF
CDR3 DNA: TGTGCCAGCAGCTTTTTACCGGGACAGGAGTCTAACACTGAAGCTTTCTTT

clone size: -
V gene: TRBV5-6
D gene: TRBD1
J gene: TRBJ1-2
CDR3 protein: CASSFGDRGTNYGYTF
CDR3 DNA: TGTGCCAGCAGCTTTGGGGACAGGGGAACTAACTATGGCTACACCTTC

clone size: -
V gene: TRBV7-2
D gene: -
J gene: TRBJ1-2
CDR3 protein: CASSSTGGYGYTF
CDR3 DNA: TGTGCCAGCAGCTCGACCGGTGGCTATGGCTACACCTTC

clone size: -
V gene: TRBV11-2
D gene: -
J gene: TRBJ2-1
CDR3 protein: CASSLLAEQFF
CDR3 DNA: TGTGCCAGCAGCCTCCTAGCGGAGCAGTTCTTC

clone size: -
V gene: TRBV19
D gene: TRBD1
J gene: TRBJ1-4
CDR3 protein: CASSGGRGDYGEKLFF
CDR3 DNA: TGTGCCAGTAGTGGTGGCAGGGGGGATTATGGTGAAAAACTGTTTTTT